Each of the 30 T cell receptor beta chains below was sequenced from the same sample in a study of molecular identifiers for immune sequencing clone quantification. MiXCR, applied by TCRdb to the PCR reads, yields one record per CDR3 protein. This sample has about 630,000 distinct CDR3 sequences; about 25% occur once, and the top ten carry 0.78%. Sequencing was done on a sample of naive CD8+ T cells from blood, with Jurkat cell RNA spiked in. Subset specified: FACS-sorted CD8+CD4-CCR7+CD45RA+ naive T cells. The receptors were gathered from a human donor in good health. Some libraries in this study had Jurkat cell RNA spiked in.

The genes are TRBV28 and TRBJ1-2; the D gene is possibly TRBD1 (6 bases). CDR3 length: 14 residues. Germline CDR1 MDHEN, CDR2 SYDVKM. V lost 6 bases, J lost 2 bases, and 13 bases lay in between. This CDR3 is CASSPQGPNYGYTF. As DNA, the CDR3 is TGTGCCAGCAGCCCACAGGGCCCCAACTATGGCTACACCTTC.

This clonotype was detected only once. The CDR3 carries no conserved terminal phenylalanine or tryptophan, so it likely arises from a read error. The chain combines TRBV4-3 with TRBJ2-7, with D possibly matching TRBD1 (5 bases). The CDR3 contains 13 residues. The V gene lost 4 bases and the J gene lost 1 base, with 8 bases spanning the gap. CDR1 and CDR2 from the germline V gene are LGHNA and YSLEER. In nucleotides, the CDR3 is TGCGCCAGCAGCCTACAGGTGTCCTACGAGCAGTACCTC. Amino acids: CASSLQVSYEQYL.

Comments on this clonotype: Compared with germline, one end of the junction differs, possibly owing to a read error. This chain connects TRBV7-9 to TRBJ2-7; possible D gene TRBD1, 5 bases. Per germline, CDR1 SEHNR and CDR2 FQNEAQ (reference sequence). The CDR3 has 14 amino acids. The CDR3 DNA reads TGTGCCAGCAGCCAAGACAGTAACTCCTACGAGCGGTACTTC. Translation: CASSQDSNSYERYF. The variable domain in full, completed from reference TRBV7-9 and TRBJ2-7, reads DTGVSQNPRHKITKRGQNVTFRCDPISEHNRLYWYRQTLGQGPEFLTYFQNEAQLEKSRLLSDRFSAERPKGSFSTLEIQRTEQGDSAMYLCASSQDSNSYERYFGPGTRLTVT.

The chain employs TRBV7-2 and TRBJ2-7; D is undetermined. This CDR3 region has 13 residues. V shed 8 bases and J shed 12 bases, with 23 bases lying between them. Germline CDR1 reads SGHTA; CDR2 reads FQGNSA. The CDR3 DNA reads TGTGCCAGCCGCCCCCCCCCCTCCTACGCGCCGTACTTC. Amino acids: CASRPPPSYAPYF. Using reference TRBV7-2 and TRBJ2-7 for the parts outside the CDR3, the full variable domain is GAGVSQSPSNKVTEKGKDVELRCDPISGHTALYWYRQSLGQGLEFLIYFQGNSAPDKSGLPSDRFSAERTGGSVSTLTIQRTQQEDSAVYLCASRPPPSYAPYFGPGTRLTVT.

This clonotype has a handful of counts. The chain joins TRBV7-3 to TRBJ2-7; weak D call: TRBD1 (6 bases). The germline V gene encodes CDR1 SGHTA and CDR2 FQGTGA. The CDR3 has 19 residues. The V gene lost 1 base and the J gene lost 0 bases, with 22 bases spanning the gap. The CDR3: CASSLKGPLGTYSSYEQYF. As DNA, the CDR3 is TGTGCCAGCAGCTTAAAGGGACCTTTGGGGACATATAGCTCCTACGAGCAGTACTTC.

The rearrangement uses TRBV4-1 and TRBJ1-2; TRBD1 agrees at 7 bases. This CDR3 spans 16 amino acids. The germline CDR1 and CDR2 sequences are MGHRA and YSYEKL. After removal of 8 bases from V and 0 bases from J, the junction contained 12 bases not matched to a gene. Written as DNA, the CDR3 is TGCGCCAGCCGCCCCGAAGACAGGGAGCCTAACTATGGCTACACCTTC. Protein product: CASRPEDREPNYGYTF.

Concerning this clonotype itself: Its ends do not fully match the called genes, so a read error is possible. The chain is built from TRBV27 and TRBJ2-2; the match to TRBD1 covers 8 bases. Germline V gene sequence: CDR1 MNHEY, CDR2 SMNVEV (reference sequence). The CDR3 covers 15 residues. The CDR3, as DNA: TGTGCCAGCAGCAGAAGGACAGGGTGGGCCGGGGAGCCGTTTTTT. Translation gives CASSRRTGWAGEPFF.

This clonotype was seen repeatedly, ten times or more. CDR3 amino acids: CASSNTIGNEKLFF. In DNA, the CDR3 is TGTGCCAGCAGCAACACCATAGGGAATGAAAAACTGTTTTTT. The chain joins TRBV27 to TRBJ1-4; D unclear. This CDR3 contains 14 residues. Trimming pared 6 bases from V and 5 bases from J, leaving 13 bases between. The germline gives CDR1 MNHEY, CDR2 SMNVEV (reference sequence).

Ten or more counts support this clonotype. V and J are TRBV7-6 and TRBJ2-1; 10 nucleotides line up with TRBD2. Germline loops: CDR1 SGHVS, CDR2 FNYEAQ. V trimming: 5 bases; J trimming: 7 bases; junction bases outside the gene matches: 14. There are 17 residues in the CDR3. CDR3 DNA: TGTGCCAGCAGCGCCCACCGTCTAGCGGGGGCTAGGAATGAGCAGTTCTTC. Amino acid sequence: CASSAHRLAGARNEQFF.

On this clonotype itself: Possible read error: a much larger clone is one base away. The V and J genes are TRBV7-9 and TRBJ2-2; D perhaps matches TRBD2 (6 bases). The CDR3 runs 12 residues. Germline loops: CDR1 SEHNR, CDR2 FQNEAQ (reference sequence). CDR3 bases: TGTGCCAGCAGCTCACATACCGGGGGGCTGTTTTTT. This translates into CASSSHTGGLFF.

Points on this clonotype: This may be a read error, as it is one base from a much larger clone. This chain links TRBV29-1 with TRBJ2-6; D unresolved. CDR1 and CDR2 (germline): SQVTM, ANQGSEA. CDR3 size: 13 residues. The CDR3 protein is CGAPEPGANVLTF. In DNA, the CDR3 is TGCGGCGCGCCGGAACCCGGGGCCAACGTCCTGACTTTC.

J is TRBJ1-2 and V is TRBV7-9, with 8 nucleotides matching TRBD1. Germline-derived CDR1 and CDR2 are SEHNR and FQNEAQ (reference sequence). CDR3 length: 15 residues. V lost 5 bases and J lost 6; bases outside the gene matches: 11. The CDR3 spells CASSLTDREIHGYTF. In nucleotides, the CDR3 is TGTGCCAGCAGCCTTACGGACAGGGAAATCCATGGCTACACCTTC.

This clonotype was seen a handful of times. CDR3 amino acids: CASSQGLISGGRGNSPLHF. CDR3 DNA sequence: TGCGCCAGCAGCCAAGGGCTGATTTCAGGGGGCAGAGGTAATTCACCCCTCCACTTT. The chain is built from TRBV4-3 and TRBJ1-6; the match to TRBD1 covers 8 bases. Unmatched junction bases numbered 14, after V lost 1 base and J lost 6 bases. CDR3 length: 19 residues. Germline loops: CDR1 LGHNA, CDR2 YSLEER.

The chain couples TRBV2 to TRBJ2-7; D perhaps matches TRBD2 (6 bases). The germline V gene has CDR1 SNHLY and CDR2 FYNNEI. The CDR3 sequence is 13 residues long. The ends were cut back, 7 bases at V and 7 bases at J, with 17 bases in the middle. CDR3 coding DNA: TGTGCCAGCAAACCGGAGGGCATTAGTGAGCAGTACTTC. It specifies CASKPEGISEQYF.

This chain links TRBV5-1 with TRBJ1-1, with TRBD1 as a possible D gene (5 bases). V gave up 7 bases and J gave up 4 bases, with 11 bases separating them. The CDR3 sequence is 12 residues long. Germline CDR1 is SGHRS and CDR2 is YFSETQ. The CDR3 coding sequence is TGCGCCAGCCGCCTCGGGGGCACTGAAGCTTTCTTT. Residues: CASRLGGTEAFF.

This clonotype was counted at least ten times. The chain couples TRBV4-1 to TRBJ2-3; D not resolved. From germline, CDR1 is MGHRA and CDR2 YSYEKL. This CDR3 region has 14 residues. V gave up 1 base and J gave up 4 bases, with 9 bases separating them. CDR3 nucleotide sequence: TGCGCCAGCAGCCAAGTAGGGTTCCCAGATACGCAGTATTTT. Translating gives CASSQVGFPDTQYF.

Ten or more counts support this clonotype. The chain recombines TRBV12-3 or TRBV12-4 with TRBJ2-3; D tentatively reads TRBD1 or TRBD2 (5 bases each). CDR3 length: 11 amino acids. V was clipped by 6 bases and J by 4 bases, with 5 bases between them. The CDR3 spells CASRGPDTQYF. The CDR3 DNA is TGTGCCAGCAGGGGACCAGATACGCAGTATTTT.

This clonotype was counted at least ten times. V gene TRBV9 combines with J gene TRBJ1-1; maybe TRBD1 (6 bases). The V gene's germline CDR1 is SGDLS and CDR2 YYNGEE. The length of the CDR3 is 15 residues. The V end lost 3 bases, the J end lost 2 bases, and 14 bases lay between the germline ends. CDR3 in amino acids: CASSDGQRLNTEAFF. CDR3 in DNA: TGTGCCAGCAGCGACGGACAGAGATTAAACACTGAAGCTTTCTTT.

On this clonotype: A much larger clone differs by one base, so this may be a read error. The rearrangement joins TRBV7-6 to TRBJ2-3; D is perhaps TRBD1 (6 bases). The J call is uncertain, as TRBJ1-5 better fits the DNA end. Germline V gene lookup returns CDR1 SGHVS and CDR2 FNYEAQ. The CDR3 extends over 15 amino acids. DNA of the CDR3: TGTGCCAGCAGCTTATCGGGGGGCACAGAAGATACGCAGCATTTT. Translated, it gives CASSLSGGTEDTQHF.

There are many counts of this clonotype. The rearrangement links TRBV9 to TRBJ2-1, with D unresolved. V was clipped by 3 bases and J by 5 bases, with 6 bases between them. The length of the CDR3 is 12 residues. Germline V gene lookup returns CDR1 SGDLS and CDR2 YYNGEE. The CDR3 region is CASSDDHNEQFF. In DNA, the CDR3 is TGTGCCAGCAGCGACGACCACAATGAGCAGTTCTTC.

This clonotype has a handful of counts. The V gene is TRBV7-9, the J gene TRBJ2-7; D is possibly TRBD1 or TRBD2 (5 bases each). The CDR3 is 15 amino acids. The V gene lost 5 bases and the J gene lost 5 bases, with 19 bases spanning the gap. Germline assignment: CDR1 SEHNR and CDR2 FQNEAQ (reference sequence). CDR3 loop: CASSPKGPSTDEQYF. DNA for the CDR3: TGTGCCAGCAGCCCAAAGGGACCAAGCACCGACGAGCAGTACTTC.

This clonotype was counted ten times or more. This rearrangement joins TRBV4-3 to TRBJ2-7, with TRBD1 identical over 9 bases. CDR1 is LGHNA and CDR2 is YSLEER in the germline V gene. J lost 0 bases, V lost 1 base, and 4 bases had no gene match. This CDR3 comprises 16 residues. The CDR3 spells CASSQAWGQGSYEQYF. The CDR3 DNA follows: TGCGCCAGCAGCCAAGCTTGGGGACAGGGCTCCTACGAGCAGTACTTC.

This clonotype has a count of ten or more. V is TRBV30 and J is TRBJ2-1; D gene uncertain. Trimming removed 2 bases from V and 8 bases from J, with 7 bases in between. Germline V gene sequence: CDR1 GTSNPN, CDR2 SVGIG (reference sequence). This CDR3 is built from 11 residues. The chain's CDR3 is CAWSPSDEQFF. In nucleotides, the CDR3 is TGTGCCTGGAGTCCCTCTGATGAGCAGTTCTTC.

In this sample, this clonotype turned up a few times. V and J are TRBV2 and TRBJ2-1; D is possibly TRBD1 (7 bases). Germline CDR1 SNHLY, CDR2 FYNNEI. V was cut by 8 bases and J by 9 bases, with 11 bases left in between. The CDR3 is made up of 11 amino acids. The CDR3 loop is CASQGGTEQFF. The CDR3 DNA reads as TGTGCCAGCCAGGGGGGTACTGAGCAGTTCTTC.

CDR3 bases: TGTGCCAGCAGCTTAGGTCTAGCAAACAATGAGCAGTTCTTC. Protein product: CASSLGLANNEQFF. The gene calls are TRBV13 and TRBJ2-1, with a possible D match to TRBD2 (5 bases). The CDR3 spans 14 residues. V was cut by 0 bases and J by 5 bases, with 8 bases left in between. The germline V gene has CDR1 PRHDT and CDR2 FYEKMQ (reference sequence).

V and J are TRBV10-3 and TRBJ2-7; TRBD2 aligns across 7 bases. Trimming at V came to 0 bases and at J to 3 bases, leaving 2 bases not matched to a gene. This CDR3 contains 14 residues. Germline V CDR1 and CDR2: ENHRY, SYGVKD. This CDR3 is CAISESGDYYEQYF. The CDR3 region has the DNA TGTGCCATCAGTGAGTCGGGGGACTACTACGAGCAGTACTTC.

This chain joins TRBV13 and TRBJ1-1, with D possibly TRBD1 on 5 matching bases. Germline-derived CDR1 and CDR2 are PRHDT and FYEKMQ (reference sequence). The V gene lost 4 bases and the J gene lost 6 bases, with 24 bases spanning the gap. CDR3 length: 17 amino acids. The CDR3 spells CASSSHRRGGMHPEAFF. The CDR3 nucleotides read TGTGCCAGCAGCTCCCATAGGAGGGGCGGAATGCACCCTGAAGCTTTCTTT.

A remark on this clonotype: This sequence may be a read error, since a much larger clone differs from it by one base. V is TRBV28 and J is TRBJ2-2; 9 bases are shared with TRBD1. The CDR3 contains 16 residues. The junction had 7 bases not matched to a gene; V was cut back by 5 bases and J by 3 bases. Germline V gives CDR1 MDHEN, CDR2 SYDVKM. Here the CDR3 reads CASSPTGGGYTGELFF. The CDR3 DNA is TGTGCCAGCAGTCCGACAGGGGGAGGTTACACCGGGGAGCTGTTTTTT.

V gene TRBV3-1 combines with J gene TRBJ2-1; 11 bases agree with TRBD2. CDR1 and CDR2 (germline): LGHDT, YNNKEL (reference sequence). The CDR3 extends over 16 amino acids. With 1 base clipped from V and 8 bases from J, the junction kept 7 bases outside the gene matches. CDR3 loop: CASSQVLAGGRDEQFF. CDR3 DNA sequence: TGTGCCAGCAGCCAAGTGCTAGCGGGGGGCAGGGATGAGCAGTTCTTC.

This chain uses TRBV19 with TRBJ2-3, with D perhaps given as TRBD1 or TRBD2 (5 bases each). This CDR3 comprises 15 residues. Germline lookup yields CDR1 LNHDA and CDR2 SQIVND (reference sequence). V was cut by 6 bases and J by 5 bases, with 18 bases left in between. This CDR3 reads CASSRDGTWGDTQYF. The CDR3 DNA follows: TGTGCCAGTAGCCGCGACGGGACCTGGGGAGATACGCAGTATTTT.